The rows below give T cell receptor beta chains drawn from one sample of a study of OX40 agonist ivuxolimab in advanced cancers. The table came from immunoSEQ multiplex PCR; TCRdb's copy has only in-frame clones and leaves some out. The table shows around 140,000 clones, with 90% occurring only once. The sample was CD4+ or CD8+ T cells sorted from blood, taken in a trial of the OX40 agonist ivuxolimab. The source is an adult with an advanced solid tumor such as melanoma, head and neck, liver or kidney cancer. The CDR3 runs from the conserved cysteine through the conserved F or W. The D gene is left open where the match is weak. Only some rows state a clone size, as once, few, many or a class for expanded clones.

V gene: TRBV19
J gene: TRBJ1-5
D gene: TRBD1
clone size: -
CDR3 DNA: TGTGCCAGTAGTATAGAGGACCCGACAGGGCCTAGCAATCAGCCCCAGCATTTT
CDR3 protein: CASSIEDPTGPSNQPQHF

V gene: TRBV9
J gene: TRBJ2-1
D gene: TRBD2
clone size: -
CDR3 DNA: TGTGCCAGCAGCGTCCGGCTAGCGGGAGAGTACAATGAGCAGTTCTTC
CDR3 protein: CASSVRLAGEYNEQFF

V gene: TRBV11-2
J gene: TRBJ2-1
D gene: -
clone size: -
CDR3 DNA: TGTGCCAGCAGCTTAGAGGGGGATAGGGACAATGAGCAGTTCTTC
CDR3 protein: CASSLEGDRDNEQFF

V gene: TRBV6-1
J gene: TRBJ1-5
D gene: -
clone size: -
CDR3 DNA: TGTGCCAGCAGTGAAGACAGGGTCAATCAGCCCCAGCATTTT
CDR3 protein: CASSEDRVNQPQHF

V gene: TRBV5-1
J gene: TRBJ2-3
D gene: -
clone size: -
CDR3 DNA: TGCGCCAGCAGCTTGGTTCCCCTAGTCACTAGCACAGATACGCAGTATTTT
CDR3 protein: CASSLVPLVTSTDTQYF

V gene: TRBV19
J gene: TRBJ2-7
D gene: -
clone size: -
CDR3 DNA: TGTGCCAGTAGTATAGATCCCCAGGGCGGGAAGTACTTC
CDR3 protein: CASSIDPQGGKYF

V gene: TRBV29-1
J gene: TRBJ2-7
D gene: TRBD2
clone size: -
CDR3 DNA: TGCAGCGTGGGGGGGGGCTCCTACGAGCAGTACTTC
CDR3 protein: CSVGGGSYEQYF

V gene: TRBV6-1
J gene: TRBJ1-1
D gene: -
clone size: -
CDR3 DNA: TGTGCCAGCAGTGAAGGGCCAGCGAACACTGAAGCTTTCTTT
CDR3 protein: CASSEGPANTEAFF

V gene: TRBV4-2
J gene: TRBJ1-1
D gene: -
clone size: -
CDR3 DNA: TGTGCCAGCAGCCAATCGAATTGGCGGACTGAAGCTTTCTTT
CDR3 protein: CASSQSNWRTEAFF

V gene: TRBV28
J gene: TRBJ1-5
D gene: -
clone size: -
CDR3 DNA: TGTGCCAGCAGTTTCGTGGCAGGGGCCCTAATTTATAGCAATCAGCCCCAGCATTTT
CDR3 protein: CASSFVAGALIYSNQPQHF

V gene: TRBV7-3
J gene: TRBJ2-1
D gene: -
clone size: -
CDR3 DNA: TGTGCCAGCAGCCTAGGAACCTACAATGAGCAGTTCTTC
CDR3 protein: CASSLGTYNEQFF

V gene: TRBV10-3
J gene: TRBJ2-2
D gene: TRBD2
clone size: -
CDR3 DNA: TGTGCCATCAGTGAGTCGGGACTAGCGGTGAACACCGGGGAGCTGTTTTTT
CDR3 protein: CAISESGLAVNTGELFF

V gene: TRBV5-1
J gene: TRBJ1-3
D gene: TRBD1
clone size: few
CDR3 DNA: TGCGCCAGCACCCAGGAGGGGGCAGCGGGAAACACCATATATTTT
CDR3 protein: CASTQEGAAGNTIYF

V gene: TRBV7-8
J gene: TRBJ1-1
D gene: -
clone size: once
CDR3 DNA: TGTGCCAGCAGCTTAGGGTTCGCTGAAGCTTTCTTT
CDR3 protein: CASSLGFAEAFF

V gene: TRBV9
J gene: TRBJ1-3
D gene: TRBD1
clone size: -
CDR3 DNA: TGTGCCAGCAGCGTAGAGACAGGGTCTGGAAACACCATATATTTT
CDR3 protein: CASSVETGSGNTIYF

V gene: TRBV6-6
J gene: TRBJ1-4
D gene: -
clone size: -
CDR3 DNA: TGTGCCAGCACAGGGATGTCGCGTGAAAAACTGTTTTTT
CDR3 protein: CASTGMSREKLFF

V gene: TRBV9
J gene: TRBJ2-5
D gene: -
clone size: -
CDR3 DNA: TGTGCCAGCAGCGTAGCCCCCGGGAACCGAGGGGAGGAGACCCAGTACTTC
CDR3 protein: CASSVAPGNRGEETQYF

V gene: TRBV6-1
J gene: TRBJ1-5
D gene: -
clone size: -
CDR3 DNA: TGTGCCAGCAGTGAAGGGACCTCGGGGACCGAGCCCCAGCATTTT
CDR3 protein: CASSEGTSGTEPQHF

V gene: TRBV6-5
J gene: TRBJ2-2
D gene: -
clone size: -
CDR3 DNA: TGTGCCAGCAGTTACTCGGGCACCGGGGAGCTGTTTTTT
CDR3 protein: CASSYSGTGELFF

V gene: TRBV29-1
J gene: TRBJ1-1
D gene: -
clone size: -
CDR3 DNA: TGCAGCGAGATGGGCGCGGCTTTCTTT
CDR3 protein: CSEMGAAFF

V gene: TRBV5-1
J gene: TRBJ2-7
D gene: TRBD2
clone size: -
CDR3 DNA: TGCGCCAGCAGCTTGGGACTAGCGTCCTACGAGCAGTACTTC
CDR3 protein: CASSLGLASYEQYF

V gene: TRBV6-5
J gene: TRBJ1-2
D gene: -
clone size: -
CDR3 DNA: TGTGCCAGCAGCCTTGCACCGGCCGACTATGGCTACACCTTC
CDR3 protein: CASSLAPADYGYTF

V gene: TRBV7-8
J gene: TRBJ2-7
D gene: -
clone size: -
CDR3 DNA: TGTGCCAGCAGCCCTATTGGACAGTCCTACGAGCAGTACTTC
CDR3 protein: CASSPIGQSYEQYF

V gene: TRBV6-5
J gene: TRBJ1-1
D gene: TRBD1
clone size: -
CDR3 DNA: TGTGTCTGCCGACAGGGGGCCACTGAAGCTTTCTTT
CDR3 protein: CVCRQGATEAFF

V gene: TRBV7-3
J gene: TRBJ1-3
D gene: TRBD1
clone size: -
CDR3 DNA: TGTGCCAGCAGCCCGGACAGGGGACCTGGAAACACCATATATTTT
CDR3 protein: CASSPDRGPGNTIYF

V gene: TRBV5-6
J gene: TRBJ1-2
D gene: TRBD1
clone size: -
CDR3 DNA: TGTGCCAGCAGCCTAAGGAGACAGGGGGCGGACTATGGCTACACCTTC
CDR3 protein: CASSLRRQGADYGYTF

V gene: TRBV30
J gene: TRBJ2-5
D gene: TRBD2
clone size: -
CDR3 DNA: TGTGCCTGGATGTATGCGGGAGGGCCACAAGAGACCCAGTACTTC
CDR3 protein: CAWMYAGGPQETQYF

V gene: TRBV5-1
J gene: TRBJ1-4
D gene: -
clone size: -
CDR3 DNA: TGCGCCAGCAGCTCGGGGTGGGCAACTAATGAAAAACTGTTTTTT
CDR3 protein: CASSSGWATNEKLFF

V gene: TRBV28
J gene: TRBJ1-5
D gene: TRBD1
clone size: once
CDR3 DNA: TGTGCCAGCAGTTTATTTGCCGGGACAGGGAATATCCAGAGCAATCAGCCCCAGCATTTT
CDR3 protein: CASSLFAGTGNIQSNQPQHF

V gene: TRBV6-5
J gene: TRBJ1-4
D gene: TRBD1
clone size: -
CDR3 DNA: TGTGCCAGCGCCCAGACAGGGACTAATGAAAAACTGTTTTTT
CDR3 protein: CASAQTGTNEKLFF

V gene: TRBV5-1
J gene: TRBJ2-7
D gene: TRBD1
clone size: -
CDR3 DNA: TGCGCCAGCAGCTCAGGACAGGTGAATGTGGCCGAGCAGTACTTC
CDR3 protein: CASSSGQVNVAEQYF

V gene: TRBV11-2
J gene: TRBJ1-1
D gene: -
clone size: -
CDR3 DNA: TGTGCCAGCAGCACAAGTGAGGGATACGGTGAAGCTTTCTTT
CDR3 protein: CASSTSEGYGEAFF

V gene: TRBV18
J gene: TRBJ1-1
D gene: -
clone size: once
CDR3 DNA: TGTGCCAGCACGGAACAGGGAGGGCTAAACACTGAAGCTTTCTTT
CDR3 protein: CASTEQGGLNTEAFF

V gene: TRBV2
J gene: TRBJ1-1
D gene: -
clone size: -
CDR3 DNA: TGTGCCAGCAGTGGGGGGATGAACACTGAAGCTTTCTTT
CDR3 protein: CASSGGMNTEAFF

V gene: TRBV11-2
J gene: TRBJ1-2
D gene: -
clone size: once
CDR3 DNA: TGTGCCAGCAGCCCCCGGGACTGGCGTGGGCCTAACTATGGCTACACCTTC
CDR3 protein: CASSPRDWRGPNYGYTF

V gene: TRBV4-2
J gene: TRBJ1-5
D gene: TRBD1
clone size: -
CDR3 DNA: TGTGCCAGCAGCCAGGAGAGACAGGGGGCTGGTCAGCCCCAGCATTTT
CDR3 protein: CASSQERQGAGQPQHF

V gene: TRBV7-9
J gene: TRBJ2-3
D gene: -
clone size: -
CDR3 DNA: TGTGCCAGCAGCTACAGCGGGAGCACAGATACGCAGTATTTT
CDR3 protein: CASSYSGSTDTQYF

V gene: TRBV11-2
J gene: TRBJ2-5
D gene: -
clone size: once
CDR3 DNA: TGTGCCAGCAGCGGGGCACACCAGGGATTAGAAGAGACCCAGTACTTC
CDR3 protein: CASSGAHQGLEETQYF

V gene: TRBV11-2
J gene: TRBJ1-3
D gene: -
clone size: -
CDR3 DNA: TGTGCCAGCAGCTTTGCAGGACCTAGAAACACCATATATTTT
CDR3 protein: CASSFAGPRNTIYF

V gene: TRBV4-2
J gene: TRBJ1-1
D gene: -
clone size: -
CDR3 DNA: TGTGCCAGCAGCCAAGATCTTAGAGGGGGAGAGGGTGCTTTCTTT
CDR3 protein: CASSQDLRGGEGAFF

V gene: TRBV6-5
J gene: TRBJ2-5
D gene: TRBD1
clone size: -
CDR3 DNA: TGTGCCAGTGCCGGGACAGGGACGAAGACCCAGTACTTC
CDR3 protein: CASAGTGTKTQYF

V gene: TRBV7-6
J gene: TRBJ2-1
D gene: -
clone size: -
CDR3 DNA: TGTGCCAGCAGCTTGGTCCGACTAGTTGGGGGTATGAATGAGCAGTTCTTC
CDR3 protein: CASSLVRLVGGMNEQFF

V gene: TRBV5-1
J gene: TRBJ1-4
D gene: TRBD1
clone size: -
CDR3 DNA: TGCGCCAGCAGCTTGGGACAGGGGCGTGAAAAACTGTTTTTT
CDR3 protein: CASSLGQGREKLFF

V gene: TRBV19
J gene: TRBJ1-5
D gene: -
clone size: -
CDR3 DNA: TGTGCCAGTAGTTCTGACAGTATCCAGCCCCAGCATTTT
CDR3 protein: CASSSDSIQPQHF

V gene: TRBV19
J gene: TRBJ2-6
D gene: -
clone size: -
CDR3 DNA: TGTGCCAGTATCCCGGGTGGCTCTGGGGCCAACGTCCTGACTTTC
CDR3 protein: CASIPGGSGANVLTF

V gene: TRBV19
J gene: TRBJ2-2
D gene: TRBD2
clone size: -
CDR3 DNA: TGTGCCAGTAGTATATTCATGAGGGCTAGCGGGAGGGCAGGTACCGGGGAGCTGTTTTTT
CDR3 protein: CASSIFMRASGRAGTGELFF

V gene: TRBV5-4
J gene: TRBJ1-4
D gene: -
clone size: once
CDR3 DNA: TGTGCCAGCAGCAGGGACGGCGGAACTAATGAAAAACTGTTTTTT
CDR3 protein: CASSRDGGTNEKLFF

V gene: TRBV9
J gene: TRBJ2-7
D gene: TRBD1
clone size: -
CDR3 DNA: TGTGCCAGCAGCGTAGGGTCCAGGGGGCTGTCCGAGCAGTACTTC
CDR3 protein: CASSVGSRGLSEQYF

V gene: TRBV9
J gene: TRBJ2-2
D gene: -
clone size: -
CDR3 DNA: TGTGCCAGCAGCTTTCACGGACAGCCCATCAACACCGGGGAGCTGTTTTTT
CDR3 protein: CASSFHGQPINTGELFF

V gene: TRBV27
J gene: TRBJ1-3
D gene: -
clone size: few
CDR3 DNA: TGTGCCAGCAGTTCAATAAACTCTGGAAACACCATATATTTT
CDR3 protein: CASSSINSGNTIYF

V gene: TRBV6-1
J gene: TRBJ2-4
D gene: TRBD1
clone size: -
CDR3 DNA: TGTGCCAGCAGTGAACGGGGACAGTCCAAAAACATTCAGTACTTC
CDR3 protein: CASSERGQSKNIQYF

V gene: TRBV11-2
J gene: TRBJ1-1
D gene: -
clone size: -
CDR3 DNA: TGTGCCAGCAGCTTCACAAACACTGAAGCTTTCTTT
CDR3 protein: CASSFTNTEAFF